The 20 T cell receptor beta chains below were found in one sample sequenced in a study of CD8 T cells in Susac syndrome. When the RNA was reverse transcribed, random hexamers were used with an input of roughly 0.5 to 1 ug. Each CDR3 protein is one row after TCRdb ran MiXCR on the immunoSEQ multiplex PCR reads. Of 200,000 to 250,000 distinct CDR3 sequences in the sample, 95% were seen once. Specimen: CD4+ T cells from PBMCs. The receptors were gathered from a human donor with multiple sclerosis.

The chain carries TRBV20-1 and TRBJ2-5; D not resolved. This CDR3 contains 12 residues. Germline CDR1 reads DFQATT; CDR2 reads SNEGSKA (reference sequence). V was trimmed by 2 bases and J by 2 bases, leaving 6 bases between them. The CDR3 bases are TGCAGTGCTAGAAAGGGACAAGAGACCCAGTACTTC. It translates to CSARKGQETQYF.

The chain combines TRBV29-1 with TRBJ1-1, with a possible D match to TRBD1 (6 bases). Germline assignment: CDR1 SQVTM and CDR2 ANQGSEA. V lost 4 bases and J 1 base, leaving 10 bases between the germline ends. The CDR3 runs to 13 residues. CDR3 protein: CSVGGHWNTEAFF. The CDR3, as DNA: TGCAGCGTTGGGGGACATTGGAACACTGAAGCTTTCTTT.

The chain links TRBV29-1 to TRBJ2-1; the D is unclear. This CDR3 has 11 residues. Germline CDR1 reads SQVTM; CDR2 reads ANQGSEA. V shed 0 bases and J shed 12 bases, with 9 bases lying between them. CDR3 residues: CSVEELSGQFF. The DNA of the CDR3 is TGCAGCGTTGAAGAGTTGTCGGGGCAGTTCTTC.

The chain links TRBV5-4 to TRBJ1-2, with 8 bases fitting TRBD1. This CDR3 has 13 amino acids. Losses at the gene ends were 4 bases for V and 7 bases for J; bases not matched to a gene: 6. In germline, CDR1 is SGHNT, CDR2 YYREEE (reference sequence). CDR3 protein: CASSTTGGSGYTF. The CDR3 nucleotides are TGTGCCAGCAGCACTACAGGGGGGAGTGGCTACACCTTC.

The CDR3: CASSQPSGGRADTQYF. The CDR3 DNA follows: TGTGCCAGCAGCCAACCCTCGGGAGGGCGGGCAGATACGCAGTATTTT. This chain connects TRBV3-1 to TRBJ2-3; TRBD2 agrees at 8 bases. V trimming: 2 bases; J trimming: 4 bases; junction bases outside the gene matches: 8. CDR3 length equals 16 residues. Germline V gives CDR1 LGHDT, CDR2 YNNKEL (reference sequence).

J is TRBJ1-6 and V is TRBV15; a weak D match, TRBD1 (6 bases). Looked up from germline, CDR1 is LNHNV and CDR2 is YYDKDF (reference sequence). Between the trimmed V and J ends, which lost 1 base and 10 bases, there was a span of 17 bases. The CDR3 totals 16 residues. The CDR3 protein is CATSRVIGGPGSPLHF. The CDR3 bases are TGTGCCACCAGCAGAGTTATCGGGGGGCCGGGCTCACCCCTCCACTTT.

The sample holds one count of this clonotype. The chain joins TRBV30 to TRBJ2-7; D might be TRBD1 (6 bases). CDR3 length: 12 residues. Trimming cost V 2 bases and J 3 bases, with 8 bases left between them. The germline gives CDR1 GTSNPN, CDR2 SVGIG (reference sequence). The CDR3 protein is CAWSLGGYEQYF. CDR3 in DNA: TGTGCCTGGAGTCTAGGGGGCTACGAGCAGTACTTC.

The gene calls are TRBV29-1 and TRBJ1-2, with 8 bases fitting TRBD1. With V trimmed by 6 bases and J by 7 bases, 13 bases remained unmatched. Germline-derived CDR1 and CDR2 are SQVTM and ANQGSEA. The CDR3 has 14 amino acids. CDR3 in amino acids: CSVGKGTGGAGYTF. As DNA, the CDR3 is TGCAGCGTCGGAAAGGGGACAGGAGGGGCTGGCTACACCTTC. The entire variable domain, with the rest obtained from reference TRBV29-1 and TRBJ1-2, is as follows: SAVISQKPSRDICQRGTSLTIQCQVDSQVTMMFWYRQQPGQSLTLIATANQGSEATYESGFVIDKFPISRPNLTFSTLTVSNMSPEDSSIYLCSVGKGTGGAGYTFGSGTRLTVV.

The chain couples TRBV20-1 to TRBJ2-5; tentative D call: TRBD1 (6 bases). This CDR3 is built from 13 residues. V dropped 5 bases and J dropped 4 bases, with 14 bases sitting between them. Germline values: CDR1 DFQATT, CDR2 SNEGSKA (reference sequence). The CDR3 DNA reads TGCAGTGCTTTTCAGGGGAAGGGAGAGACCCAGTACTTC. Its translation: CSAFQGKGETQYF.

The chain uses TRBV29-1 and TRBJ2-1; TRBD2 agrees at 9 bases. This CDR3 is 15 amino acids long. CDR1 is SQVTM, CDR2 ANQGSEA, per germline. J lost 3 bases, V lost 2 bases, and 5 bases had no gene match. Written as DNA, the CDR3 is TGCAGCGTTGAACTAGCGGGAAACGTCTACAATGAGCAGTTCTTC. This sequence encodes CSVELAGNVYNEQFF.

The chain carries TRBV23-1 and TRBJ1-3, with 8 bases identical to TRBD1. TRBV23-1 is sorted into the ORF group, with uncertain function. Trimming cost V 3 bases and J 0 bases; bases outside gene matches: 7. This CDR3 spans 17 amino acids. CDR3 loop: CASSQVTGDLSGNTIYF. CDR3 in DNA: TGCGCCAGCAGTCAGGTGACAGGGGACCTCTCTGGAAACACCATATATTTT.

J is TRBJ2-1 and V is TRBV5-1, with D unresolved. V lost 4 bases, J lost 9 bases, and 14 bases lay in between. The V gene's germline CDR1 is SGHRS and CDR2 YFSETQ. This CDR3 has 13 amino acids. The CDR3 DNA reads as TGCGCCAGCAGCCTCGAAATATTTACTGAGCAGTTCTTC. It yields the protein CASSLEIFTEQFF.

V usage is TRBV11-2 and J usage is TRBJ2-1, with 14 bases identical to TRBD2. Germline-derived CDR1 and CDR2 are SGHAT and FQNNGV. CDR3 length: 17 amino acids. Trimming at V came to 4 bases and at J to 2 bases, leaving 4 bases not matched to a gene. CDR3 nucleotide sequence: TGTGCCAGCAGCTCCGGGACTAGCGGGAGTGCCTACAATGAGCAGTTCTTC. Translated, it gives CASSSGTSGSAYNEQFF.

This chain uses TRBV6-6 with TRBJ2-3; D may be TRBD2 (5 bases). The CDR3 runs to 15 residues. The V end lost 5 bases, the J end lost 4 bases, and 16 bases lay between the germline ends. The germline CDR1 and CDR2 sequences are MNHNY and SVGAGI (reference sequence). DNA of the CDR3: TGTGCCAGCAGTAGGAGTCGGGGAGAGGCAGATACGCAGTATTTT. Translation gives CASSRSRGEADTQYF.

The chain is built from TRBV4-2 and TRBJ2-7; D is unresolved. V lost 0 bases and J lost 2, with 11 bases in between. Germline CDR1 LGHNA, CDR2 YNFKEQ. This CDR3 is 15 amino acids long. CDR3 region: CASSQDRPRTYEQYF. The CDR3 DNA follows: TGTGCCAGCAGCCAAGATCGACCCAGGACCTACGAGCAGTACTTC.

J is TRBJ2-7 and V is TRBV10-3, with a tentative D call TRBD2 (6 bases). The V gene lost 8 bases and the J gene lost 1 base, with 15 bases spanning the gap. Germline CDR1 reads ENHRY; CDR2 reads SYGVKD. This CDR3 spans 14 amino acids. CDR3: CAIRREGGSYEQYF. The CDR3 region has the DNA TGTGCCATCCGGAGAGAGGGAGGTTCCTACGAGCAGTACTTC.

The chain carries TRBV20-1 and TRBJ2-7; no firm D call. Germline CDR1 is DFQATT and CDR2 is SNEGSKA (reference sequence). This CDR3 is built from 12 residues. V was trimmed by 3 bases and J by 4 bases, leaving 10 bases between them. The CDR3 here is CSASESWYEQYF. The CDR3, as DNA: TGCAGTGCTAGTGAATCTTGGTACGAGCAGTACTTC.

A single count supports this clonotype. J is TRBJ2-7 and V is TRBV28; the D gene is possibly TRBD1 (5 bases). The CDR3 consists of 12 residues. The ends were cut back, 8 bases at V and 4 bases at J, with 12 bases in the middle. The V gene's germline CDR1 is MDHEN and CDR2 SYDVKM. The CDR3 sequence: CASGLDIYEQYF. The CDR3 region has the DNA TGTGCCAGCGGATTGGACATTTACGAGCAGTACTTC.

This clonotype appeared a few times. The genes are TRBV7-9 and TRBJ2-3; no firm D call. CDR3 length equals 15 residues. Germline-derived CDR1 and CDR2 are SEHNR and FQNEAQ (reference sequence). V gave up 2 bases and J gave up 1 base, with 10 bases separating them. The CDR3 here is CASSLSGIGTDTQYF. The CDR3 DNA reads TGTGCCAGCAGCTTATCTGGGATCGGCACAGATACGCAGTATTTT. The full variable domain, with the rest looked up from reference TRBV7-9 and TRBJ2-3, is DTGVSQNPRHKITKRGQNVTFRCDPISEHNRLYWYRQTLGQGPEFLTYFQNEAQLEKSRLLSDRFSAERPKGSFSTLEIQRTEQGDSAMYLCASSLSGIGTDTQYFGPGTRLTVL.

This sequence joins TRBV5-4 and TRBJ1-2, with 10 bases aligning to TRBD1. This CDR3 comprises 16 residues. Trimming removed 3 bases from V and 2 bases from J; junction bases left unmatched: 7. Germline V gene lookup returns CDR1 SGHNT and CDR2 YYREEE (reference sequence). In DNA, the CDR3 is TGTGCCAGCAGCTCTCCGGGGGGACAGGGGAACTATGGCTACACCTTC. This gives the protein CASSSPGGQGNYGYTF.